This TCR beta chain was profiled in a study of cytomegalovirus exposure and HLA in healthy donors. Findings and caveats of the study: One later analysis reportedly identified an Asian-associated ancestry cluster that showed fewer N-insertions than the roughly 600-donor mean.

Of note for this clone: Antigen: not known.

V was pared by 5 bases and J by 4 bases, with 12 bases between. This CDR3 is 13 amino acids long. In germline, CDR1 is MNHNY, CDR2 SVGAGI (reference sequence). This PCR relied on a set of 60 Vbeta primers and 13 Jbeta primers. Using immunoSEQ multiplex PCR, the repertoire was profiled, and TCRdb retains in-frame clones only, with some absent. The sample shows about 120,000 clones, 70% to 80% of them seen only once. Specimen: PBMCs. The V gene is TRBV6-6, the J gene TRBJ2-7; tentatively, D is TRBD1 (5 bases). This receptor was taken from a human donor in good health. CDR3 residues: CASSAVQGYEQYF. The CDR3 DNA sequence: TGTGCCAGCAGTGCTGTGCAGGGTTACGAGCAGTACTTC.